Listed here are 30 T cell receptor beta chains from one sample, sequenced in a study of blood T cell repertoires in COVID-19. The repertoire was sequenced with immunoSEQ multiplex PCR; TCRdb's copy has only in-frame clones and lacks some. This sample has approximately 110,000 clones, with 69% found just once. The sample taken for sequencing was peripheral blood. These receptor sequences come from a man aged 80 or over with acute or convalescent COVID-19.

The chain carries TRBV4-3 and TRBJ2-2, with 15 nucleotides matching TRBD2. The junction had 13 bases not matched to a gene; V was cut back by 1 base and J by 7 bases. The CDR3 is 20 residues long. Per the germline V gene, CDR1 is LGHNA and CDR2 is YSLEER. This CDR3 reads CASSQVTPGLAGGRGGELFF. The CDR3 DNA reads as TGCGCCAGCAGCCAAGTGACTCCCGGACTAGCGGGAGGGCGGGGCGGGGAGCTGTTTTTT.

There are many counts of this clone. The chain carries TRBV21-1 and TRBJ2-1; TRBD2 is the table's D call, not checked against the DNA. TRBV21-1 is a recognized pseudogene. This CDR3 comprises 13 residues. The CDR3 coding sequence is TGTGCCAGCAGCAATCTAGCGGTCCCTGAGCAGTTCTTC. It specifies CASSNLAVPEQFF.

The chain is built from TRBV2 and TRBJ1-2; a weak D match, TRBD1 (6 bases). The CDR3 extends over 13 amino acids. Trimming removed 4 bases from V and 4 bases from J, with 10 bases in between. The V gene's germline CDR1 is SNHLY and CDR2 FYNNEI. Written as DNA, the CDR3 is TGTGCCAGCAGTGCTACAGGGACCTATGGCTACACCTTC. It codes for CASSATGTYGYTF.

The chain carries TRBV19 and TRBJ2-1; no definite D call. The CDR3 has 14 residues. Germline V gene data show CDR1 as LNHDA and CDR2 as SQIVND (reference sequence). The V gene lost 3 bases and the J gene lost 2 bases, with 8 bases spanning the gap. CDR3 protein: CASSINSPYNEQFF. For the CDR3, the DNA is TGTGCCAGTAGTATCAACAGCCCCTACAATGAGCAGTTCTTC.

This chain uses TRBV4-3 with TRBJ1-5; D ambiguous. There are 13 residues in the CDR3. Germline CDR1 LGHNA, CDR2 YSLEER. V lost 1 base to trimming and J lost 11 bases, with 12 bases between them. CDR3 loop: CASSQVTAGAQHF. As DNA, the CDR3 is TGCGCCAGCAGCCAAGTCACAGCGGGAGCCCAGCATTTT.

The chain employs TRBV7-2 and TRBJ2-7; D is perhaps TRBD2 (6 bases). This CDR3 contains 14 residues. V dropped 1 base and J dropped 3 bases, with 10 bases sitting between them. The germline gives CDR1 SGHTA, CDR2 FQGNSA. CDR3 sequence reads: CASSLEGGIYEQYF. The CDR3 bases are TGTGCCAGCAGCTTAGAGGGCGGGATCTACGAGCAGTACTTC.

V and J are TRBV25-1 and TRBJ1-2, with D possibly being TRBD1 (6 bases). Germline-derived CDR1 and CDR2 are MGHDK and SYGVNS. CDR3 length: 15 amino acids. Trimming stripped 3 bases from V and 0 bases from J, with 11 bases between. The CDR3 sequence: CASSDDRRANYGYTF. CDR3 sequence (DNA): TGTGCCAGCAGTGACGACAGGAGAGCTAACTATGGCTACACCTTC.

The chain links TRBV5-8 to TRBJ2-7, with D possibly being TRBD2 (5 bases). Trimming pared 4 bases from V and 7 bases from J, leaving 12 bases between. Germline CDR1 SGHTS, CDR2 YDEGEE. The CDR3 length is 12 residues. CDR3 bases: TGTGCCAGCAGCCGGACTTGGAGGGAGCAGTACTTC. Its translation is CASSRTWREQYF.

The chain joins TRBV4-3 to TRBJ1-2; D remains ambiguous. V was pared by 3 bases and J by 6 bases, with 14 bases between. CDR3 length: 14 amino acids. Germline assignment: CDR1 LGHNA and CDR2 YSLEER. CDR3 coding DNA: TGCGCCAGCAGCCAGGATCGGACTGTCAATGGCTACACCTTC. It yields the protein CASSQDRTVNGYTF.

This clone has more than one count but fewer than ten. The genes are TRBV5-1 and TRBJ2-1; the match to TRBD2 covers 8 bases. Unmatched junction bases numbered 6, after V lost 4 bases and J lost 3 bases. This CDR3 has 15 amino acids. Germline CDR1 is SGHRS and CDR2 is YFSETQ. The CDR3 reads CASSIGTRVYNEQFF. CDR3 nucleotides: TGCGCCAGCAGCATCGGGACTAGGGTCTACAATGAGCAGTTCTTC. Full variable domain (missing parts from reference TRBV5-1 and TRBJ2-1): KAGVTQTPRYLIKTRGQQVTLSCSPISGHRSVSWYQQTPGQGLQFLFEYFSETQRNKGNFPGRFSGRQFSNSRSEMNVSTLELGDSALYLCASSIGTRVYNEQFFGPGTRLTVL.

The V gene is TRBV28, the J gene TRBJ1-4; a possible D gene is TRBD1 (6 bases). Germline values: CDR1 MDHEN, CDR2 SYDVKM. V shed 6 bases and J shed 8 bases, with 16 bases lying between them. The CDR3 consists of 14 residues. In nucleotides, the CDR3 is TGTGCCAGCAGGGCACCGGGGGGCGGCGAAAAACTGTTTTTT. Translating it yields CASRAPGGGEKLFF.

V and J are TRBV4-3 and TRBJ1-1; D call uncertain. The V end lost 4 bases, the J end lost 7 bases, and 10 bases lay between the germline ends. CDR3 length: 12 residues. CDR1 and CDR2 (germline): LGHNA, YSLEER. The CDR3 here is CASSPTGREAFF. The CDR3 DNA sequence: TGCGCCAGCAGCCCCACGGGTCGTGAAGCTTTCTTT.

The table lists this clone with a few counts. The chain joins TRBV28 to TRBJ2-7; TRBD2 agrees at 10 bases. The ends lost 5 bases at V and 0 bases at J; junction bases unmatched: 7. This CDR3 is built from 16 residues. Germline CDR1 reads MDHEN; CDR2 reads SYDVKM. CDR3 nucleotides: TGTGCCAGCAGTACTCCTAGCGGGAGTCTCTCCTACGAGCAGTACTTC. It translates to CASSTPSGSLSYEQYF.

A single count supports this clone. This sequence joins TRBV7-9 and TRBJ1-4; 8 positions agree with TRBD1. Per germline, CDR1 SEHNR and CDR2 FQNEAQ (reference sequence). Trimming cost V 4 bases and J 8 bases; bases outside gene matches: 6. This CDR3 comprises 14 residues. The CDR3 spells CASSYGQGGEKLFF. The CDR3 DNA reads as TGTGCCAGCAGCTACGGACAGGGTGGGGAAAAACTGTTTTTT.

V usage is TRBV10-3 and J usage is TRBJ1-3, with 7 bases that match TRBD1. Germline V CDR1 and CDR2: ENHRY, SYGVKD. The CDR3 length is 14 residues. The trim removed 10 bases at V and 0 bases at J, leaving 6 bases unmatched. In DNA form, the CDR3 reads TGTGCCACCAGGACAGGTGACTCTGGAAACACCATATATTTT. Translation gives CATRTGDSGNTIYF.

The CDR3 nucleotides read TGTGCCAGCAGTAGGGACAGAGATTCACCCCTCCACTTT. This encodes CASSRDRDSPLHF. The chain has TRBV6-4 and TRBJ1-6; 7 bases agree with TRBD1. The V gene end was trimmed by 5 bases and the J gene end by 8 bases; junction bases not matched to a gene: 3. This CDR3 region has 13 residues. From germline, CDR1 is MRHNA and CDR2 SNTAGT.

This chain links TRBV6-2 or TRBV6-3 with TRBJ2-3; possibly TRBD2 for D (6 bases). Per germline, CDR1 MNHEY and CDR2 SVGEGT. With 5 bases removed from V and 6 bases from J, the gap between germline ends came to 15 bases. This CDR3 has 14 residues. The CDR3 sequence is CASSMAGRVDTQYF. The CDR3 DNA follows: TGTGCCAGCAGTATGGCGGGAAGGGTTGATACGCAGTATTTT.

This clone was observed a single time. This rearrangement joins TRBV28 to TRBJ2-3; D remains unclear. Deletions cut 6 bases from V and 3 bases from J, with 4 bases between. CDR3 length equals 11 residues. Germline V gives CDR1 MDHEN, CDR2 SYDVKM. In DNA form, the CDR3 reads TGTGCCAGCAGCAGGACAGATACGCAGTATTTT. Encoded protein: CASSRTDTQYF. Supplemented by reference TRBV28 and TRBJ2-3, the full variable domain reads DVKVTQSSRYLVKRTGEKVFLECVQDMDHENMFWYRQDPGLGLRLIYFSYDVKMKEKGDIPEGYSVSREKKERFSLILESASTNQTSMYLCASSRTDTQYFGPGTRLTVL.

This clone was seen more than once but under ten times. This chain connects TRBV19 to TRBJ1-6; possibly TRBD1 for D (5 bases). Germline-derived CDR1 and CDR2 are LNHDA and SQIVND (reference sequence). V was clipped by 5 bases and J by 7 bases, with 6 bases between them. The CDR3 has 12 amino acids. CDR3 coding DNA: TGTGCCAGTAGTGGGGCGAATTCACCCCTCCACTTT. It specifies CASSGANSPLHF.

The rearrangement uses TRBV28 and TRBJ2-3, with 9 bases that match TRBD2. Germline values: CDR1 MDHEN, CDR2 SYDVKM. This CDR3 contains 15 residues. V shed 8 bases, J shed 5 bases, and the junction held 11 bases outside the gene matches. The CDR3 sequence: CASQTYRAGGDTQYF. The CDR3 DNA follows: TGTGCCAGCCAAACCTATAGAGCGGGAGGAGATACGCAGTATTTT.

The chain has TRBV7-2 and TRBJ1-5; D is uncertain. Germline CDR1 reads SGHTA; CDR2 reads FQGNSA. This CDR3 has 13 residues. Trimming stripped 1 base from V and 5 bases from J, with 6 bases between. DNA of the CDR3: TGTGCCAGCAGCTTAGGAGTCCATCAGCCCCAGCATTTT. Amino acid sequence: CASSLGVHQPQHF.

The genes are TRBV6-1 and TRBJ2-1; TRBD2 matches 8 bases. V trimming: 2 bases; J trimming: 0 bases; junction bases outside the gene matches: 6. Germline loops: CDR1 MNHNS, CDR2 SASEGT. The CDR3 sequence is 17 residues long. The CDR3 is CASSEFPRGGSYNEQFF. The CDR3 DNA is TGTGCCAGCAGTGAATTCCCCCGGGGGGGCTCCTACAATGAGCAGTTCTTC.

The chain employs TRBV5-1 and TRBJ2-3, with TRBD2 matching 11 bases. Germline V gives CDR1 SGHRS, CDR2 YFSETQ. J was trimmed by 4 bases and V by 4 bases; bases with no gene match: 14. CDR3 length: 18 residues. In DNA, the CDR3 is TGCGCCAGCAGCGCACTAGCGGGAGCGAACCTATTGGCAGATACGCAGTATTTT. It yields the protein CASSALAGANLLADTQYF. Together with reference TRBV5-1 and TRBJ2-3, the CDR3 gives the full variable domain: KAGVTQTPRYLIKTRGQQVTLSCSPISGHRSVSWYQQTPGQGLQFLFEYFSETQRNKGNFPGRFSGRQFSNSRSEMNVSTLELGDSALYLCASSALAGANLLADTQYFGPGTRLTVL.

The chain carries TRBV3-1 (or the pseudogene TRBV3-2) and TRBJ1-3; 10 nucleotides line up with TRBD1. The germline gives CDR1 LGHDT, CDR2 YNNKEL (reference sequence). Losses at the gene ends were 4 bases for V and 4 bases for J; bases not matched to a gene: 7. This CDR3 comprises 16 residues. CDR3: CASSPGDRGDGNTIYF. CDR3 DNA: TGTGCCAGCAGCCCAGGGGACAGGGGAGACGGAAACACCATATATTTT.

This chain connects TRBV19 to TRBJ2-7; TRBD1 matches 8 bases. CDR3 length equals 13 residues. V lost 6 bases to trimming and J lost 2 bases; unmatched junction nucleotides: 3. CDR1 and CDR2 (germline): LNHDA, SQIVND (reference sequence). The CDR3 spells CASRETGAYEQYF. The CDR3 DNA reads as TGTGCCAGTAGAGAGACAGGGGCCTACGAGCAGTACTTC.

This chain links TRBV9 with TRBJ2-1; TRBD2 matches 9 bases. Unmatched junction bases numbered 12, after V lost 5 bases and J lost 0 bases. CDR1 SGDLS and CDR2 YYNGEE come from the germline V gene. The CDR3 is 18 residues long. CDR3 protein: CASSAHPPGLASYNEQFF. The CDR3 bases are TGTGCCAGCAGTGCCCATCCCCCGGGACTAGCCTCCTACAATGAGCAGTTCTTC.

This sequence joins TRBV11-3 and TRBJ2-1, with 8 bases identical to TRBD1. Germline V gives CDR1 SGHNT, CDR2 YENEEA. V shed 1 base, J shed 7 bases, and the junction held 0 bases outside the gene matches. The CDR3 extends over 13 amino acids. The CDR3 coding sequence is TGTGCCAGCAGCTTAGGACAGGGGAATGAGCAGTTCTTC. It is translated as CASSLGQGNEQFF.

This clone was seen a few times. V and J are TRBV14 and TRBJ1-6, with D maybe TRBD1 (5 bases). Germline CDR1 reads SGHDN; CDR2 reads FVKESK. V dropped 0 bases and J dropped 7 bases, with 10 bases sitting between them. The CDR3 length is 15 residues. DNA for the CDR3: TGTGCCAGCAGCCAAGACAGGGCCGGAAATTCACCCCTCCACTTT. Amino acid sequence: CASSQDRAGNSPLHF.

V is TRBV5-1 and J is TRBJ2-2; tentative D call: TRBD1 (6 bases). The CDR3 runs 16 residues. Germline assignment: CDR1 SGHRS and CDR2 YFSETQ. Trimming took off 4 bases at V and 2 bases at J, with 15 bases between the two ends. This chain's CDR3 is CASSPTGTTNTGELFF. In nucleotides, the CDR3 is TGCGCCAGCAGCCCTACCGGGACAACTAACACCGGGGAGCTGTTTTTT. The variable domain in full, completed from reference TRBV5-1 and TRBJ2-2, reads KAGVTQTPRYLIKTRGQQVTLSCSPISGHRSVSWYQQTPGQGLQFLFEYFSETQRNKGNFPGRFSGRQFSNSRSEMNVSTLELGDSALYLCASSPTGTTNTGELFFGEGSRLTVL.

V is TRBV7-9 and J is TRBJ2-3, with TRBD2 matching over 9 bases. The V and J ends lost 6 bases and 4 bases, in that order; junction bases with no gene match: 17. The CDR3 covers 18 residues. Germline-derived CDR1 and CDR2 are SEHNR and FQNEAQ (reference sequence). DNA of the CDR3: TGTGCCAGCAGTAAACGGAAAACTGGCGGGAGGGGGGCAGATACGCAGTATTTT. This codes for CASSKRKTGGRGADTQYF.